This TCR beta chain was observed in a study of monozygotic twins with inflammatory bowel disease. The length of the CDR3 is 13 residues. The V gene's germline CDR1 is KGHSH and CDR2 LQKENI. TCRdb re-called the 5' RACE reads; one entry per CDR3 protein, DNA not given. In all, the sample yields some 300,000 distinct CDR3 sequences. The sequencing input was blood. V is TRBV18 and J is TRBJ1-6. The origin of this receptor is a human donor with ulcerative colitis or Crohn's disease, or a healthy co-twin of an affected twin (not recorded which). The CDR3: CASSPGLSRPLHF.